The 7 T cell receptor beta chains reported below all come from one sample, sequenced in a study of blood T cell repertoires in COVID-19. The table came from immunoSEQ multiplex PCR; TCRdb's copy has only in-frame clones and leaves some out. The sample contains about 100,000 clones, around 79% of which appear only once. Material: peripheral blood. These receptors all stem from a woman older than 75 with active or convalescent COVID-19.

J is TRBJ2-1 and V is TRBV27, with 13 bases matching TRBD2. Losses at the gene ends were 7 bases for V and 1 base for J; bases not matched to a gene: 7. CDR3 length: 17 residues. The V gene's germline CDR1 is MNHEY and CDR2 SMNVEV (reference sequence). The CDR3 coding sequence is TGTGCCAGCATTCGACTAGCGGGAGGCCAATCCTACAATGAGCAGTTCTTC. Protein: CASIRLAGGQSYNEQFF.

The V gene is TRBV9, the J gene TRBJ2-5; 9 nucleotides line up with TRBD2. V shed 5 bases and J 3 bases; nucleotides not matched to a gene: 20. Germline V gene data show CDR1 as SGDLS and CDR2 as YYNGEE. The CDR3 length is 19 residues. The CDR3 spells CASSGENAGTLAGEETQYF. DNA for the CDR3: TGTGCCAGCAGTGGAGAGAACGCAGGGACTTTAGCGGGAGAAGAGACCCAGTACTTC.

This clone appeared a single time. One junction end does not reproduce the germline sequence, and a read error may be involved. V and J are TRBV5-1 and TRBJ2-6, with D tentatively TRBD2 (6 bases). CDR3 size: 14 residues. The germline CDR1 and CDR2 sequences are SGHRS and YFSETQ. The CDR3 protein is CASKAGSGANVLTF. CDR3 bases: TGTGCCAGCAAAGCGGGCTCTGGGGCCAACGTCCTGACTTTC.

This rearrangement joins TRBV10-1 to TRBJ2-1, with a tentative D call TRBD1 (6 bases). This CDR3 has 19 amino acids. Trimming took off 3 bases at V and 11 bases at J, with 32 bases between the two ends. Germline V gene sequence: CDR1 WNHNN, CDR2 SYGVQD (reference sequence). The CDR3 DNA follows: TGCGCCAGCAGTGACAGGGGAAGATCAATCGTTTATACAATGAAGAAGCAGTTCTTC. Translated: CASSDRGRSIVYTMKKQFF.

This chain links TRBV5-4 with TRBJ1-1, with TRBD1 as a possible D gene (6 bases). With 0 bases removed from V and 4 bases from J, the gap between germline ends came to 7 bases. Germline V gene sequence: CDR1 SGHNT, CDR2 YYREEE (reference sequence). The CDR3 is 13 amino acids. The DNA of the CDR3 is TGTGCCAGCAGCTTGGGAGGGGGCACTGAAGCTTTCTTT. As protein: CASSLGGGTEAFF. Full variable domain (missing parts from reference TRBV5-4 and TRBJ1-1): ETGVTQSPTHLIKTRGQQVTLRCSSQSGHNTVSWYQQALGQGPQFIFQYYREEENGRGNFPPRFSGLQFPNYSSELNVNALELDDSALYLCASSLGGGTEAFFGQGTRLTVV.

The chain recombines TRBV7-2 with TRBJ2-3; 11 bases are a match to TRBD2. Germline V gives CDR1 SGHTA, CDR2 FQGNSA. CDR3 length equals 18 residues. J lost 0 bases, V lost 1 base, and 6 bases had no gene match. CDR3 sequence (DNA): TGTGCCAGCAGCTTAGTCCGCACTAGCGGGGGTAGCACAGATACGCAGTATTTT. This translates into CASSLVRTSGGSTDTQYF.

This clone was seen more than once but under ten times. This chain connects TRBV2 to TRBJ1-2, with D possibly TRBD1 on 5 matching bases. The CDR3 covers 13 residues. Trimming cost V 5 bases and J 2 bases, with 9 bases left between them. CDR1 and CDR2 from the germline V gene are SNHLY and FYNNEI. CDR3 in DNA: TGTGCCAGCAGTAGACAGCAAAACTATGGCTACACCTTC. Encoded protein: CASSRQQNYGYTF.